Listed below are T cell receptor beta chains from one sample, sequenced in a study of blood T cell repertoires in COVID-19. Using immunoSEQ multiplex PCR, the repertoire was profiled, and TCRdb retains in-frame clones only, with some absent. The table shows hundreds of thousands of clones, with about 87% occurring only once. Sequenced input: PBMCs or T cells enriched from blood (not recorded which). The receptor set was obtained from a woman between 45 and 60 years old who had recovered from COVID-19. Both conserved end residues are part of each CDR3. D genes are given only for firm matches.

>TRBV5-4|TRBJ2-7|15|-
CASSTGIRGSYEQYF
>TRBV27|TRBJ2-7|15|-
CASSLKGLLRYEQYF
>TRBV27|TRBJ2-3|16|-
CASRKGPPRLTDTQYF
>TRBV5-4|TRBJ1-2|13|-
CASSPQGLHGYTF
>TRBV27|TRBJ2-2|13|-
CASSLSDTGELFF
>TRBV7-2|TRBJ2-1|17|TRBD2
CASSNTVTSGKGNEQFF
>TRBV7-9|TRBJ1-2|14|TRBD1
CASSHRDRPRGYTF
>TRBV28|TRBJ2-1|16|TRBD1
CASSSPGDRGTNEQFF
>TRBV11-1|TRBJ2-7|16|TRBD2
CASRPRTSETSYEQYF
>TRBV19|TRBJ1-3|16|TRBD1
CASSAGTGGTGNTIYF